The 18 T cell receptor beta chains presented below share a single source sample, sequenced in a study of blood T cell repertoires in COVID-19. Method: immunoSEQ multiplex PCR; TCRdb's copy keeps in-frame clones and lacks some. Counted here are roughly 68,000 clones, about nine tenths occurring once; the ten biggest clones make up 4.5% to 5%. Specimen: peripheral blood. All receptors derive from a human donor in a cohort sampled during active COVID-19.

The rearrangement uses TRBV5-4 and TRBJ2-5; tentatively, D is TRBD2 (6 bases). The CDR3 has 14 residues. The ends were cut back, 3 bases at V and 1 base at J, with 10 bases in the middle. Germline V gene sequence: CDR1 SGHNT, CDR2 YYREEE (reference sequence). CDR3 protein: CASSSGLIQETQYF. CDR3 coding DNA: TGTGCCAGCAGCTCGGGACTGATCCAAGAGACCCAGTACTTC. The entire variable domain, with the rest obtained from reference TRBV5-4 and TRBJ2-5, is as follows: ETGVTQSPTHLIKTRGQQVTLRCSSQSGHNTVSWYQQALGQGPQFIFQYYREEENGRGNFPPRFSGLQFPNYSSELNVNALELDDSALYLCASSSGLIQETQYFGPGTRLLVL.

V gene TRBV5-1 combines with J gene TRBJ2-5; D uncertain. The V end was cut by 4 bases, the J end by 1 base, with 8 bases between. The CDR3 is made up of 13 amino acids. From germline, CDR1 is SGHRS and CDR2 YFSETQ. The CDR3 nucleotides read TGCGCCAGCAGCCCCTCCCCCCAAGAGACCCAGTACTTC. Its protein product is CASSPSPQETQYF.

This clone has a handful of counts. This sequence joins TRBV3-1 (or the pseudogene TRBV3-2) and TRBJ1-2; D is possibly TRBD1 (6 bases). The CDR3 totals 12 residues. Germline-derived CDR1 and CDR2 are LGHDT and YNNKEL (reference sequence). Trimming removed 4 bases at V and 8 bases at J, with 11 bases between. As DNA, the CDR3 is TGTGCCAGCAGCCCTACCAGGGGAGGCTACACCTTC. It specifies CASSPTRGGYTF.

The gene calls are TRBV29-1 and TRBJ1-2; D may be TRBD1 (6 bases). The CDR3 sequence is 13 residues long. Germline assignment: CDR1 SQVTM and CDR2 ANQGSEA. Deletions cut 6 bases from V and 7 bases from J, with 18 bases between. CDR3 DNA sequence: TGCAGCGTCTGGACAGATCCTGGAGTTGGCTACACCTTC. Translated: CSVWTDPGVGYTF. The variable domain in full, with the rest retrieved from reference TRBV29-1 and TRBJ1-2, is SAVISQKPSRDICQRGTSLTIQCQVDSQVTMMFWYRQQPGQSLTLIATANQGSEATYESGFVIDKFPISRPNLTFSTLTVSNMSPEDSSIYLCSVWTDPGVGYTFGSGTRLTVV.

The CDR3 protein is CASSQELGQGRQQYF. CDR3 nucleotides: TGCGCCAGCAGCCAAGAATTAGGACAGGGGCGACAACAGTACTTC. The V call is TRBV4-1, the J call TRBJ2-7, with TRBD1 matching over 9 bases. There are 15 residues in the CDR3. Germline V CDR1 and CDR2: MGHRA, YSYEKL. Trimming cost V 0 bases and J 10 bases; bases outside gene matches: 10.

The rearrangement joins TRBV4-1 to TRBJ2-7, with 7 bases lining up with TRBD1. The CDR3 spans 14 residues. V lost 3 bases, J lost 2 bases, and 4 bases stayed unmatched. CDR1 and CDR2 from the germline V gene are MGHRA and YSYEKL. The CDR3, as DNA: TGCGCCAGCAGCCAGCGGACAGGCCCCTACGAGCAGTACTTC. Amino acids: CASSQRTGPYEQYF.

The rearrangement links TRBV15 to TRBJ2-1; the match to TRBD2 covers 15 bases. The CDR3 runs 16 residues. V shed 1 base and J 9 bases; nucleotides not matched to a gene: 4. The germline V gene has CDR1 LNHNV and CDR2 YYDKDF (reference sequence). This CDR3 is CATSRGTSGRVGEQFF. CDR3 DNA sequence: TGTGCCACCAGCAGAGGGACTAGCGGGAGGGTGGGTGAGCAGTTCTTC.

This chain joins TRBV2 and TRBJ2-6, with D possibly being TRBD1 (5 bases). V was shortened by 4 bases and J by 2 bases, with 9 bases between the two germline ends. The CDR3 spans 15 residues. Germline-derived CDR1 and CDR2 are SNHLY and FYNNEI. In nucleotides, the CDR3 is TGTGCCAGCAGTGTCCAGGGTGCTGGGGCCAACGTCCTGACTTTC. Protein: CASSVQGAGANVLTF.

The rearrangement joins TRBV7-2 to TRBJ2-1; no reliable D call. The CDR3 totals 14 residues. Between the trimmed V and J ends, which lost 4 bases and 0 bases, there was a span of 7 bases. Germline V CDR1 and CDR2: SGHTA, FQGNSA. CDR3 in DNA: TGTGCCAGCAGCTCCCGTAGCTCCTACAATGAGCAGTTCTTC. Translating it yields CASSSRSSYNEQFF.

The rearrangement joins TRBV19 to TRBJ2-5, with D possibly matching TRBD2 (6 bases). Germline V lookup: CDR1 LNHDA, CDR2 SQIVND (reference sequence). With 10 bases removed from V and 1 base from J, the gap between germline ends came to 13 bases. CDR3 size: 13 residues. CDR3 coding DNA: TGTGCCACCGAGGGGCGGGGCCAAGAGACCCAGTACTTC. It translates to CATEGRGQETQYF.

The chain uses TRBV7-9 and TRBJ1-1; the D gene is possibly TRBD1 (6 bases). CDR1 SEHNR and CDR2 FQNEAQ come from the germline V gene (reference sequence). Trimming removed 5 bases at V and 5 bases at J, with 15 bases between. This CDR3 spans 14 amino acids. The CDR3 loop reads CASSTQGGGTEAFF. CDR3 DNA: TGTGCCAGCAGCACACAGGGCGGTGGGACTGAAGCTTTCTTT.

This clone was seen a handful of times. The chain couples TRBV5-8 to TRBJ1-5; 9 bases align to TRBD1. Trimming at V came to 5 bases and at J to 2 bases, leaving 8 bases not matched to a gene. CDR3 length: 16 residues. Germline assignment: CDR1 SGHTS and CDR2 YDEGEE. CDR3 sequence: CASSLRRTGGNQPQHF. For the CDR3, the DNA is TGTGCCAGCAGTCTCAGAAGGACAGGGGGCAATCAGCCCCAGCATTTT.

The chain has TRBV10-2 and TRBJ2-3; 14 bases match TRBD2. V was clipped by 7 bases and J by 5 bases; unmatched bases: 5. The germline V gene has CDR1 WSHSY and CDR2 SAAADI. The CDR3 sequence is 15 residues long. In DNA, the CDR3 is TGCGCCAGCAACCGACTAGCGGGAGGGTTAGATACGCAGTATTTT. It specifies CASNRLAGGLDTQYF.

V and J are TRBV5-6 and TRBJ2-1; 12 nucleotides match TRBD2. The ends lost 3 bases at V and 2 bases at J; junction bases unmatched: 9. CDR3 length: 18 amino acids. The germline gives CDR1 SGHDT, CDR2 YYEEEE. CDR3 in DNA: TGTGCCAGCAGCTCTGGACTAGCGGGATTATCAGCCTACAATGAGCAGTTCTTC. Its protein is CASSSGLAGLSAYNEQFF.

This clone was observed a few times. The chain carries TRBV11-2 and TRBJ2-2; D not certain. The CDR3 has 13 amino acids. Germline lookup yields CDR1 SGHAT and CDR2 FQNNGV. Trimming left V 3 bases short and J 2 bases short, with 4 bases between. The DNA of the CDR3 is TGTGCCAGCAGCTTCTCCAACACCGGGGAGCTGTTTTTT. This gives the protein CASSFSNTGELFF.

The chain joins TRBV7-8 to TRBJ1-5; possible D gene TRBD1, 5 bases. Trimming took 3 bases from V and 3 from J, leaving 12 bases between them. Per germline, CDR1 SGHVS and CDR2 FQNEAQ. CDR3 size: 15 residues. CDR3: CASSFGGGNNQPQHF. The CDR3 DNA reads TGTGCCAGCAGCTTCGGGGGGGGGAACAATCAGCCCCAGCATTTT. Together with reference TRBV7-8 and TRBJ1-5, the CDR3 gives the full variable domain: GAGVSQSPRYKVAKRGQDVALRCDPISGHVSLFWYQQALGQGPEFLTYFQNEAQLDKSGLPSDRFFAERPEGSVSTLKIQRTQQEDSAVYLCASSFGGGNNQPQHFGDGTRLSIL.

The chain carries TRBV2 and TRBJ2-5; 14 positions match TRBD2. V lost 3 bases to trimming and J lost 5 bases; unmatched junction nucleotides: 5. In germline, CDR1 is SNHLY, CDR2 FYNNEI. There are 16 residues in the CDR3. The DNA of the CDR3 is TGTGCCAGCAGTGATGGGACTAGCGGGAGTAGGGAGACCCAGTACTTC. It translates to CASSDGTSGSRETQYF.

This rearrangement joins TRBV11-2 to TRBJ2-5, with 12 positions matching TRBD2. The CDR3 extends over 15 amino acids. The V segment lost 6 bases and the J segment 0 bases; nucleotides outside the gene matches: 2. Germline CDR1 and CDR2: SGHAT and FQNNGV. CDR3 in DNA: TGTGCCAGCAGAAGACTAGCGGGAGACCAAGAGACCCAGTACTTC. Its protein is CASRRLAGDQETQYF.